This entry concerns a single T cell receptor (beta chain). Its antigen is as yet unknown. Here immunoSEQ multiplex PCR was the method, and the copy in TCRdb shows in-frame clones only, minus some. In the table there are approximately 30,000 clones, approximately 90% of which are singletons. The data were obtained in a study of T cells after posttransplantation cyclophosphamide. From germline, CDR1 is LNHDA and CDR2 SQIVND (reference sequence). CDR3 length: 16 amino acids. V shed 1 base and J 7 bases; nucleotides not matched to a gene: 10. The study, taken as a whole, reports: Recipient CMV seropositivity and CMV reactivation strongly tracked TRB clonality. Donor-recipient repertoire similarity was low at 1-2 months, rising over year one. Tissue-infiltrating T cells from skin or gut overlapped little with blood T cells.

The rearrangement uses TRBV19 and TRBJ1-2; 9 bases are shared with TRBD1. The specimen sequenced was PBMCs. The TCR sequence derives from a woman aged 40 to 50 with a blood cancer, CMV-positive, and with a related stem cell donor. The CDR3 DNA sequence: TGTGCCAGTAGTATAGGCGACCGGGACAGGGTCATTGGCTACACCTTC. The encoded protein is CASSIGDRDRVIGYTF.